These 10 T cell receptor beta chains share one sample of origin, sequenced in a study of blood T cell repertoires in COVID-19. Data came from immunoSEQ multiplex PCR; TCRdb stores just in-frame clones and leaves some out. Of some 260,000 clones listed, 88% are singletons. Specimen: peripheral blood. These receptors were obtained from a man older than 75 with acute or convalescent COVID-19.

The V and J genes are TRBV9 and TRBJ2-2; TRBD2 might be the D (6 bases). V gave up 1 base and J gave up 2 bases, with 9 bases separating them. Germline assignment: CDR1 SGDLS and CDR2 YYNGEE. CDR3 length: 15 amino acids. In DNA form, the CDR3 reads TGTGCCAGCAGCGTATACGGGAGCAACACCGGGGAGCTGTTTTTT. Translating gives CASSVYGSNTGELFF.

The chain couples TRBV7-2 to TRBJ2-3; a weak D match, TRBD2 (5 bases). The CDR3 is 15 amino acids. V lost 5 bases and J 0 bases, leaving 12 bases between the germline ends. Per the germline V gene, CDR1 is SGHTA and CDR2 is FQGNSA. The CDR3 nucleotides are TGTGCCAGCAGCCCGAAACGGACTAGCACAGATACGCAGTATTTT. It translates to CASSPKRTSTDTQYF.

The V gene is TRBV27, the J gene TRBJ2-7; tentative D call: TRBD1 (5 bases). Trimming left V 3 bases short and J 1 base short, with 10 bases between. CDR3 length: 14 residues. Germline V gene data show CDR1 as MNHEY and CDR2 as SMNVEV (reference sequence). In DNA, the CDR3 is TGTGCCAGCAGTTTGTCCAGGGTTTCCTACGAGCAGTACTTC. Translation gives CASSLSRVSYEQYF.

The V call is TRBV28, the J call TRBJ1-4; weak D call: TRBD1 (6 bases). The CDR3 is 12 amino acids. Trimming removed 2 bases at V and 8 bases at J, with 6 bases between. Germline assignment: CDR1 MDHEN and CDR2 SYDVKM. This chain's CDR3 is CASSLQGEKLFF. The CDR3 DNA reads TGTGCCAGCAGTTTACAGGGGGAAAAACTGTTTTTT.

The table lists this clone with a count of one. The CDR3 DNA is TGTGCCAGTAGTCCCGGGAGGGGGGATATCTACGAGCAGTACTTC. It is translated as CASSPGRGDIYEQYF. The chain uses TRBV19 and TRBJ2-7, with 8 bases identical to TRBD2. This CDR3 region has 15 residues. Germline V gene sequence: CDR1 LNHDA, CDR2 SQIVND (reference sequence). The ends lost 5 bases at V and 3 bases at J; junction bases unmatched: 9. Combining the CDR3 with reference TRBV19 and TRBJ2-7 gives the whole variable domain DGGITQSPKYLFRKEGQNVTLSCEQNLNHDAMYWYRQDPGQGLRLIYYSQIVNDFQKGDIAEGYSVSREKKESFPLTVTSAQKNPTAFYLCASSPGRGDIYEQYFGPGTRLTVT.

CDR3 amino acids: CASSEQPGQIYGYTF. CDR3 sequence (DNA): TGTGCCAGCAGTGAACAACCGGGACAGATATATGGCTACACCTTC. The rearrangement joins TRBV6-4 to TRBJ1-2; 7 bases agree with TRBD1. There are 15 residues in the CDR3. V gave up 3 bases and J gave up 5 bases; unmatched junction bases: 9. From germline, CDR1 is MRHNA and CDR2 SNTAGT.

The chain has TRBV19 and TRBJ2-2; D is perhaps TRBD2 (6 bases). The germline V and J ends were trimmed by 6 bases and 6 bases, with 17 bases remaining between them. The CDR3 extends over 15 amino acids. CDR1 is LNHDA, CDR2 SQIVND, per germline (reference sequence). CDR3: CASRDLGTVAGELFF. In DNA, the CDR3 is TGTGCCAGTAGGGATTTGGGGACTGTCGCCGGGGAGCTGTTTTTT.

The CDR3 sequence: CASSYPNLAKNIQYF. CDR3 DNA sequence: TGTGCCAGCAGTTACCCCAACTTAGCCAAAAACATTCAGTACTTC. V gene TRBV28 combines with J gene TRBJ2-4; D unresolved. CDR1 is MDHEN and CDR2 is SYDVKM in the germline V gene. CDR3 length equals 15 residues. The V gene lost 4 bases and the J gene lost 0 bases, with 10 bases spanning the gap.

This sequence joins TRBV5-1 and TRBJ1-3; no clear D. Germline lookup yields CDR1 SGHRS and CDR2 YFSETQ. This CDR3 is 14 amino acids long. V was shortened by 2 bases and J by 4 bases, with 10 bases between the two germline ends. The CDR3 loop reads CASSFYGSGNTIYF. In DNA form, the CDR3 reads TGCGCCAGCAGCTTCTACGGGTCCGGAAACACCATATATTTT.

The V call is TRBV4-1, the J call TRBJ2-5; 11 bases match TRBD2. Losses at the gene ends were 3 bases for V and 5 bases for J; bases not matched to a gene: 5. This CDR3 is built from 15 residues. Germline-derived CDR1 and CDR2 are MGHRA and YSYEKL. CDR3 residues: CASSHLAGGVETQYF. Here the CDR3 DNA reads TGCGCCAGCAGCCACTTAGCGGGGGGGGTGGAGACCCAGTACTTC.